The rows below give T cell receptor beta chains drawn from one sample of a study of T cell changes during pregnancy in multiple sclerosis. Measured with immunoSEQ multiplex PCR; TCRdb has only the in-frame clones, and not every one. The sample records over 90,000 clones, approximately 95% being singletons. Here the sequenced sample was peripheral blood, taken after pregnancy. These receptor sequences come from a female donor with multiple sclerosis, enrolled in a pregnancy study. Both conserved end residues are part of each CDR3. D genes are given only for firm matches. Not all rows give a size; the values are once, few, many and, for expanded clones, a class.

j_gene: TRBJ2-1
abundance: .
len: 12
d_gene: TRBD1
v_gene: TRBV28
CDR3aa: CASTPDRDEQFF
CDR3nt: TGTGCCAGCACCCCAGACAGGGATGAGCAGTTCTTC

j_gene: TRBJ2-7
abundance: once
len: 16
d_gene: TRBD2
v_gene: TRBV7-6
CDR3aa: CASSPKAGEAAYEQYF
CDR3nt: TGTGCCAGCAGCCCTAAAGCGGGAGAGGCCGCCTACGAGCAGTACTTC

j_gene: TRBJ2-1
abundance: .
len: 16
d_gene: TRBD2
v_gene: TRBV9
CDR3aa: CASSVTHGTSGNEQFF
CDR3nt: TGTGCCAGCAGCGTCACCCACGGGACTAGCGGCAATGAGCAGTTCTTC

j_gene: TRBJ2-5
abundance: .
len: 16
d_gene: .
v_gene: TRBV5-4
CDR3aa: CASSSPRGGTWETQYF
CDR3nt: TGTGCCAGCAGCAGTCCTAGGGGAGGAACTTGGGAGACCCAGTACTTC

j_gene: TRBJ1-3
abundance: .
len: 14
d_gene: .
v_gene: TRBV4-2
CDR3aa: CASSQESSGNTIYF
CDR3nt: TGTGCCAGCAGCCAGGAGAGCTCTGGAAACACCATATATTTT

j_gene: TRBJ2-1
abundance: once
len: 16
d_gene: TRBD2
v_gene: TRBV2
CDR3aa: CASSSSGLAGANEQFF
CDR3nt: TGTGCCAGCAGTTCTTCCGGACTAGCGGGAGCCAATGAGCAGTTCTTC

j_gene: TRBJ1-1
abundance: few
len: 16
d_gene: .
v_gene: TRBV30
CDR3aa: CAWSGNSLALGTEAFF
CDR3nt: TGTGCCTGGAGTGGGAACTCGTTAGCTTTGGGCACTGAAGCTTTCTTT

j_gene: TRBJ1-2
abundance: .
len: 13
d_gene: .
v_gene: TRBV27
CDR3aa: CASSLSGRAGYTF
CDR3nt: TGTGCCAGCAGTTTATCAGGGCGGGCGGGCTACACCTTC

j_gene: TRBJ1-2
abundance: .
len: 14
d_gene: TRBD1
v_gene: TRBV28
CDR3aa: CASSWNRGHYGYTF
CDR3nt: TGTGCCAGCAGTTGGAACAGGGGGCACTATGGCTACACCTTC

j_gene: TRBJ2-3
abundance: .
len: 14
d_gene: TRBD2
v_gene: TRBV5-1
CDR3aa: CASSPLGAGGYQYF
CDR3nt: TGCGCCAGCAGCCCCCTCGGAGCGGGAGGTTATCAGTATTTT

j_gene: TRBJ2-3
abundance: .
len: 15
d_gene: .
v_gene: TRBV27
CDR3aa: CASSRQSASTDTQYF
CDR3nt: TGTGCCAGCAGTAGACAGTCCGCTAGCACAGATACGCAGTATTTT

j_gene: TRBJ2-1
abundance: .
len: 13
d_gene: .
v_gene: TRBV10-2
CDR3aa: CASSDPRYNEQFF
CDR3nt: TGCGCCAGCAGTGACCCCCGGTACAATGAGCAGTTCTTC

j_gene: TRBJ2-7
abundance: .
len: 14
d_gene: .
v_gene: TRBV7-6
CDR3aa: CASSLAGGTYEQYF
CDR3nt: TGTGCCAGCAGCTTAGCGGGGGGAACCTACGAGCAGTACTTC

j_gene: TRBJ2-3
abundance: .
len: 15
d_gene: TRBD2
v_gene: TRBV5-4
CDR3aa: CASSLGLAETDTQYF
CDR3nt: TGTGCCAGCAGCTTGGGACTAGCGGAAACAGATACGCAGTATTTT

j_gene: TRBJ1-1
abundance: .
len: 14
d_gene: .
v_gene: TRBV9
CDR3aa: CASSVGVMNTEAFF
CDR3nt: TGTGCCAGCAGCGTAGGAGTCATGAACACTGAAGCTTTCTTT

j_gene: TRBJ1-2
abundance: .
len: 14
d_gene: .
v_gene: TRBV2
CDR3aa: CASTPTAFNYGYTF
CDR3nt: TGTGCCAGCACGCCGACAGCGTTTAACTATGGCTACACCTTC

j_gene: TRBJ1-1
abundance: .
len: 14
d_gene: TRBD1
v_gene: TRBV6-6
CDR3aa: CASSLDRVNTEAFF
CDR3nt: TGTGCCAGCAGTCTGGACAGGGTGAACACTGAAGCTTTCTTT

j_gene: TRBJ2-3
abundance: .
len: 18
d_gene: .
v_gene: TRBV19
CDR3aa: CASSTTGTTTEHTDTQYF
CDR3nt: TGTGCCAGTAGTACCACCGGGACAACTACCGAACACACAGATACGCAGTATTTT

j_gene: TRBJ2-7
abundance: .
len: 15
d_gene: TRBD1
v_gene: TRBV5-8
CDR3aa: CASSDNRGLSEEQYF
CDR3nt: TGTGCCAGCAGCGATAACAGGGGGCTAAGCGAAGAGCAGTACTTC

j_gene: TRBJ2-3
abundance: .
len: 15
d_gene: TRBD2
v_gene: TRBV7-9
CDR3aa: CASSLLWTSPDTQYF
CDR3nt: TGTGCCAGCAGCTTACTCTGGACTAGCCCAGATACGCAGTATTTT

j_gene: TRBJ2-5
abundance: once
len: 13
d_gene: .
v_gene: TRBV5-6
CDR3aa: CATRLRGEETQYF
CDR3nt: TGTGCCACCCGTCTCAGGGGCGAGGAGACCCAGTACTTC

j_gene: TRBJ1-1
abundance: .
len: 13
d_gene: .
v_gene: TRBV27
CDR3aa: CASSWGVNTEAFF
CDR3nt: TGTGCCAGCAGTTGGGGAGTAAACACTGAAGCTTTCTTT

j_gene: TRBJ1-1
abundance: .
len: 13
d_gene: .
v_gene: TRBV28
CDR3aa: CAGRGGLNTEAFF
CDR3nt: TGTGCCGGCCGAGGAGGTCTGAACACTGAAGCTTTCTTT

j_gene: TRBJ2-7
abundance: once
len: 13
d_gene: .
v_gene: TRBV30
CDR3aa: CAWSVSLSYEQYF
CDR3nt: TGTGCCTGGAGTGTAAGCCTCTCCTACGAGCAGTACTTC

j_gene: TRBJ1-1
abundance: .
len: 16
d_gene: TRBD1
v_gene: TRBV19
CDR3aa: CASSMWTGGKNTEAFF
CDR3nt: TGTGCCAGTAGTATGTGGACAGGGGGAAAGAACACTGAAGCTTTCTTT

j_gene: TRBJ1-1
abundance: .
len: 14
d_gene: TRBD1
v_gene: TRBV25-1
CDR3aa: CASSGTGTGSEAFF
CDR3nt: TGTGCCAGCAGTGGAACCGGGACAGGCTCTGAAGCTTTCTTT

j_gene: TRBJ2-1
abundance: .
len: 16
d_gene: .
v_gene: TRBV7-9
CDR3aa: CASSLVGQGGRNEQFF
CDR3nt: TGTGCCAGCAGCTTAGTAGGTCAGGGAGGAAGGAATGAGCAGTTCTTC

j_gene: TRBJ2-7
abundance: .
len: 15
d_gene: TRBD1
v_gene: TRBV5-6
CDR3aa: CASSLYPGGPYEQYF
CDR3nt: TGTGCCAGCAGCTTATATCCAGGGGGTCCCTACGAGCAGTACTTC

j_gene: TRBJ2-7
abundance: .
len: 14
d_gene: TRBD1
v_gene: TRBV5-1
CDR3aa: CASTKTRGTHEQYF
CDR3nt: TGCGCCAGCACCAAGACCAGGGGGACCCACGAGCAGTACTTC

j_gene: TRBJ1-1
abundance: .
len: 15
d_gene: .
v_gene: TRBV18
CDR3aa: CASSPPGALGTEAFF
CDR3nt: TGTGCCAGCTCACCACCGGGGGCGCTGGGGACTGAAGCTTTCTTT

j_gene: TRBJ1-5
abundance: .
len: 13
d_gene: .
v_gene: TRBV2
CDR3aa: CASQTGSHQPQHF
CDR3nt: TGTGCTTCCCAAACAGGGTCGCATCAGCCCCAGCATTTT

j_gene: TRBJ2-5
abundance: .
len: 13
d_gene: TRBD1
v_gene: TRBV19
CDR3aa: CASSSDRGETQYF
CDR3nt: TGTGCCAGTAGTTCAGACAGGGGTGAGACCCAGTACTTC

j_gene: TRBJ2-7
abundance: .
len: 13
d_gene: .
v_gene: TRBV7-9
CDR3aa: CASSLGQIYEQYF
CDR3nt: TGTGCCAGCAGCTTAGGACAGATTTACGAGCAGTACTTC

j_gene: TRBJ2-7
abundance: .
len: 12
d_gene: TRBD1
v_gene: TRBV29-1
CDR3aa: CSVGTGTYEQYF
CDR3nt: TGCAGCGTTGGGACAGGGACCTACGAGCAGTACTTC

j_gene: TRBJ2-7
abundance: .
len: 15
d_gene: TRBD2
v_gene: TRBV19
CDR3aa: CASSIGAGFSYEQYF
CDR3nt: TGTGCCAGTAGTATAGGAGCGGGATTCTCCTACGAGCAGTACTTC

j_gene: TRBJ1-1
abundance: .
len: 15
d_gene: .
v_gene: TRBV27
CDR3aa: CASSSSPTGNTEAFF
CDR3nt: TGTGCCAGCAGTTCCTCTCCGACAGGGAACACTGAAGCTTTCTTT

j_gene: TRBJ2-7
abundance: .
len: 15
d_gene: TRBD1
v_gene: TRBV6-1
CDR3aa: CASRTAGTGPYEQYF
CDR3nt: TGTGCCAGCAGGACCGCCGGGACAGGGCCCTACGAGCAGTACTTC

j_gene: TRBJ2-1
abundance: .
len: 17
d_gene: TRBD2
v_gene: TRBV5-1
CDR3aa: CASSLNGLAGTYNEQFF
CDR3nt: TGCGCCAGCAGCTTGAATGGACTAGCGGGCACCTACAATGAGCAGTTCTTC

j_gene: TRBJ2-1
abundance: .
len: 11
d_gene: TRBD2
v_gene: TRBV7-9
CDR3aa: CASSPGTTEFF
CDR3nt: TGTGCCAGCAGCCCGGGGACTACTGAATTCTTC

j_gene: TRBJ2-3
abundance: .
len: 15
d_gene: TRBD2
v_gene: TRBV14
CDR3aa: CASSHGTSGTDTQYF
CDR3nt: TGTGCCAGCAGCCACGGGACTAGCGGCACAGATACGCAGTATTTT

j_gene: TRBJ1-1
abundance: .
len: 15
d_gene: .
v_gene: TRBV6-5
CDR3aa: CASSYSWGGDTEAFF
CDR3nt: TGTGCCAGCAGTTACTCGTGGGGGGGCGACACTGAAGCTTTCTTT

j_gene: TRBJ2-6
abundance: .
len: 16
d_gene: .
v_gene: TRBV7-9
CDR3aa: CASSALRPSGANVLTF
CDR3nt: TGTGCCAGCAGCGCCCTGCGGCCTTCTGGGGCCAACGTCCTGACTTTC

j_gene: TRBJ2-5
abundance: .
len: 12
d_gene: TRBD2
v_gene: TRBV2
CDR3aa: CASTSGQETQYF
CDR3nt: TGTGCCAGCACTAGCGGACAAGAGACCCAGTACTTC

j_gene: TRBJ1-1
abundance: .
len: 11
d_gene: .
v_gene: TRBV6-1
CDR3aa: CASSEASEAFF
CDR3nt: TGTGCCAGCAGCGAGGCTTCTGAAGCTTTCTTT

j_gene: TRBJ1-4
abundance: .
len: 16
d_gene: TRBD1
v_gene: TRBV19
CDR3aa: CASRGQGSVPNEKLFF
CDR3nt: TGTGCCAGTAGAGGACAGGGGAGTGTGCCTAATGAAAAACTGTTTTTT

j_gene: TRBJ2-7
abundance: .
len: 12
d_gene: .
v_gene: TRBV2
CDR3aa: CASAQGPYEQYF
CDR3nt: TGTGCCAGCGCCCAGGGTCCCTACGAGCAGTACTTC

j_gene: TRBJ2-1
abundance: .
len: 14
d_gene: .
v_gene: TRBV4-1
CDR3aa: CASSQGSIDNEQFF
CDR3nt: TGCGCCAGCAGCCAAGGGAGTATTGACAATGAGCAGTTCTTC

j_gene: TRBJ2-7
abundance: .
len: 16
d_gene: .
v_gene: TRBV9
CDR3aa: CASSDARDTVSYEQYF
CDR3nt: TGTGCCAGCAGCGACGCGAGGGACACCGTCTCCTACGAGCAGTACTTC

j_gene: TRBJ1-2
abundance: .
len: 12
d_gene: .
v_gene: TRBV10-3
CDR3aa: CAISGNDYGYTF
CDR3nt: TGTGCCATCAGCGGGAATGACTATGGCTACACCTTC

j_gene: TRBJ1-1
abundance: .
len: 15
d_gene: .
v_gene: TRBV14
CDR3aa: CASSQDPPGRTEAFF
CDR3nt: TGTGCCAGCAGCCAAGACCCCCCAGGGCGAACTGAAGCTTTCTTT

j_gene: TRBJ2-7
abundance: .
len: 13
d_gene: .
v_gene: TRBV7-3
CDR3aa: CASSLMGGNEQYF
CDR3nt: TGTGCCAGCAGCTTAATGGGAGGAAACGAGCAGTACTTC

j_gene: TRBJ2-7
abundance: .
len: 16
d_gene: .
v_gene: TRBV5-1
CDR3aa: CASSPVPGSVYYEQYF
CDR3nt: TGCGCCAGCAGCCCGGTACCCGGGTCAGTCTACTACGAGCAGTACTTC

j_gene: TRBJ1-2
abundance: .
len: 13
d_gene: .
v_gene: TRBV2
CDR3aa: CASRLTGTYGYTF
CDR3nt: TGTGCCAGCAGACTGACGGGGACATATGGCTACACCTTC

j_gene: TRBJ2-7
abundance: .
len: 15
d_gene: TRBD2
v_gene: TRBV7-6
CDR3aa: CASSRGLAQTYEQYF
CDR3nt: TGTGCCAGCAGCAGAGGACTAGCTCAAACCTACGAGCAGTACTTC

j_gene: TRBJ1-2
abundance: few
len: 13
d_gene: TRBD1
v_gene: TRBV7-9
CDR3aa: CASSQTGVPGYTF
CDR3nt: TGTGCCAGCAGCCAGACAGGGGTCCCTGGCTACACCTTC

j_gene: TRBJ2-7
abundance: .
len: 17
d_gene: TRBD2
v_gene: TRBV27
CDR3aa: CASSLTGRVAGVWKQYF
CDR3nt: TGTGCCAGCAGTTTGACCGGACGAGTAGCGGGAGTTTGGAAGCAGTACTTC

j_gene: TRBJ1-5
abundance: .
len: 15
d_gene: .
v_gene: TRBV6-6
CDR3aa: CASSYSRGTNQPQHF
CDR3nt: TGTGCCAGCAGTTACTCCCGGGGTACCAATCAGCCCCAGCATTTT

j_gene: TRBJ1-1
abundance: .
len: 16
d_gene: TRBD1
v_gene: TRBV27
CDR3aa: CASSFYRGGMNTEAFF
CDR3nt: TGTGCCAGCAGTTTCTACAGGGGGGGGATGAACACTGAAGCTTTCTTT

j_gene: TRBJ1-2
abundance: once
len: 13
d_gene: .
v_gene: TRBV5-4
CDR3aa: CASSLPVDYGYTF
CDR3nt: TGTGCCAGCAGCTTGCCGGTGGACTATGGCTACACCTTC

j_gene: TRBJ2-7
abundance: .
len: 15
d_gene: .
v_gene: TRBV21-1
CDR3aa: CASSKEATGVHEQYF
CDR3nt: TGTGCCAGCAGCAAAGAAGCGACAGGGGTCCACGAGCAGTACTTC